This T cell receptor (beta chain) was sequenced in a study of cytomegalovirus exposure and HLA in healthy donors. Study outcomes and limitations: In a later analysis, common viral pathogens appeared linked to several of the most significant clusters. TCR beta sequences reportedly predicted the HLA-A and HLA-B alleles of most subjects accurately.

PCR amplification relied on 60 Vbeta primers (plus 13 Jbeta primers). Repertoires were generated with immunoSEQ multiplex PCR, while TCRdb's copy carries only in-frame clones and drops some. The repertoire includes about 180,000 clones, about 78% of them detected once, and 5.7% sits in the top ten. The V gene's germline CDR1 is SQVTM and CDR2 ANQGSEA. CDR3 length: 15 residues. V shed 3 bases and J 1 base; nucleotides not matched to a gene: 6. A remark on this clone: The antigen is undetermined.

Sequencing input: PBMCs. The chain employs TRBV29-1 and TRBJ2-5, with 9 bases that match TRBD2. This receptor was taken from a man between 40 and 49 years old in good health and CMV-seronegative. The CDR3 DNA reads TGCAGCGTTGACGAGGCTAGCGGGGCCCAAGAGACCCAGTACTTC. Its translation: CSVDEASGAQETQYF.